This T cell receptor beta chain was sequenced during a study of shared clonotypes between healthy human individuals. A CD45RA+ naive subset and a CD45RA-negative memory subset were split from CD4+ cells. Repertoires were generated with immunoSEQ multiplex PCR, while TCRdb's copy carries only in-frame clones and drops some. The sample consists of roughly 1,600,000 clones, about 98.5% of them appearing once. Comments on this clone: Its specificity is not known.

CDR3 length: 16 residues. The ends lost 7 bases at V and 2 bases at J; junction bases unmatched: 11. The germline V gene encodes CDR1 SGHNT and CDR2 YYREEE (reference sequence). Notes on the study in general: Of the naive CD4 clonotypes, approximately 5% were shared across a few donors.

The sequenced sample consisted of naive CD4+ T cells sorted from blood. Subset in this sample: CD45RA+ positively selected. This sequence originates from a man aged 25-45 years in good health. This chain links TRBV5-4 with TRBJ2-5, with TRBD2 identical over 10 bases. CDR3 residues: CASWTGGSGRQETQYF. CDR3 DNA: TGTGCCAGCTGGACGGGTGGTAGCGGGAGGCAAGAGACCCAGTACTTC.